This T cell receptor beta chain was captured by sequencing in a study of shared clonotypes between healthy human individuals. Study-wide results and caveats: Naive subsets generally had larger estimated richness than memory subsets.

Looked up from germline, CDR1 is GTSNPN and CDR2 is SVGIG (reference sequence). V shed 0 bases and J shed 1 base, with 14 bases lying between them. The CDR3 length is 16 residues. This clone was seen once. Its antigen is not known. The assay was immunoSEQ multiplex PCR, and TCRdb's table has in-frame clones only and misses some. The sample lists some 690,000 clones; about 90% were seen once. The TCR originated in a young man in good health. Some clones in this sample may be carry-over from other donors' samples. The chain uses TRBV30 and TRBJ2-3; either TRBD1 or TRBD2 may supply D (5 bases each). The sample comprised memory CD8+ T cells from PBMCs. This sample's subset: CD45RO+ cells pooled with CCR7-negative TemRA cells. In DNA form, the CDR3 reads TGTGCCTGGAGTGTTTGGGACCAGGTTGGCACAGATACGCAGTATTTT. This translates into CAWSVWDQVGTDTQYF.